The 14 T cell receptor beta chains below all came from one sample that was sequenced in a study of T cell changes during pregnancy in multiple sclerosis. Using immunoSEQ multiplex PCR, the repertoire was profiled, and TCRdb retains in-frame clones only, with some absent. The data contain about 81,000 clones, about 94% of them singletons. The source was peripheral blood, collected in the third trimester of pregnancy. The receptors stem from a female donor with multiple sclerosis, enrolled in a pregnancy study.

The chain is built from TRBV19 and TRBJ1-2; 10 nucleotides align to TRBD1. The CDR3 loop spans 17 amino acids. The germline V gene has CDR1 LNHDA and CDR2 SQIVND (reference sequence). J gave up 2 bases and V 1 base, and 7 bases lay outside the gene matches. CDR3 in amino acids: CASSIAIDRGQNYGYTF. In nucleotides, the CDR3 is TGTGCCAGTAGTATAGCCATCGACAGGGGGCAAAACTATGGCTACACCTTC.

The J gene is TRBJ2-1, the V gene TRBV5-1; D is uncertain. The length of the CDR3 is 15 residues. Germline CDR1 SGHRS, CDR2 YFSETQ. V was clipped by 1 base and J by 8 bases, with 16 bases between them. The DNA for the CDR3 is TGCGCCAGCAGCTTGACAGTTCCCAGGCAGGATGAGCAGTTCTTC. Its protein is CASSLTVPRQDEQFF.

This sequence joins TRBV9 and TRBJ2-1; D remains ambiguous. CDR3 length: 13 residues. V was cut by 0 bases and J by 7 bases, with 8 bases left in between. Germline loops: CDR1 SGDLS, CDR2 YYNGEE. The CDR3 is CASSVDEVNEQFF. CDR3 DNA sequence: TGTGCCAGCAGCGTAGATGAGGTAAATGAGCAGTTCTTC.

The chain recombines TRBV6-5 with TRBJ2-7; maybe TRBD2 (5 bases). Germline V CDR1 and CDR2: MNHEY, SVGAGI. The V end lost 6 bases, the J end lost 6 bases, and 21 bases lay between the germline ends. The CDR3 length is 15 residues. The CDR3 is CASSQSPGLRGEQYF. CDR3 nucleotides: TGTGCCAGCAGCCAAAGCCCGGGCCTCCGGGGCGAGCAGTACTTC.

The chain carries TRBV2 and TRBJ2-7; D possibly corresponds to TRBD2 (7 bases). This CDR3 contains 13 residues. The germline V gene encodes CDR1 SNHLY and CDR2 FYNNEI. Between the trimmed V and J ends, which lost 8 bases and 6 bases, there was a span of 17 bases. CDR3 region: CASFGGGGGEQYF. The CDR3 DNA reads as TGTGCCAGCTTTGGGGGGGGCGGTGGCGAGCAGTACTTC.

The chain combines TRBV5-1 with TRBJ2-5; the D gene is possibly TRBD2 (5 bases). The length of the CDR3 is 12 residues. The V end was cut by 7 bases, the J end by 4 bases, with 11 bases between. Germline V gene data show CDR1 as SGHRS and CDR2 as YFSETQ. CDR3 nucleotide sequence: TGCGCCAGCGCAAGACGGGGAGAGACCCAGTACTTC. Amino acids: CASARRGETQYF. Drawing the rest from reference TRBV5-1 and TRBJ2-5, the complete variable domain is KAGVTQTPRYLIKTRGQQVTLSCSPISGHRSVSWYQQTPGQGLQFLFEYFSETQRNKGNFPGRFSGRQFSNSRSEMNVSTLELGDSALYLCASARRGETQYFGPGTRLLVL.

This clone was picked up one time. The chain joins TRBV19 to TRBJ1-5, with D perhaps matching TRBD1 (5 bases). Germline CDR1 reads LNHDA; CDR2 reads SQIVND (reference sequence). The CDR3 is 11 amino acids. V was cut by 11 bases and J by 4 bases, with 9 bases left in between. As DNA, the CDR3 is TGTGCCGGGGGGGGGAATCAGCCCCAGCATTTT. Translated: CAGGGNQPQHF. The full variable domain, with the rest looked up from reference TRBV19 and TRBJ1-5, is DGGITQSPKYLFRKEGQNVTLSCEQNLNHDAMYWYRQDPGQGLRLIYYSQIVNDFQKGDIAEGYSVSREKKESFPLTVTSAQKNPTAFYLCAGGGNQPQHFGDGTRLSIL.

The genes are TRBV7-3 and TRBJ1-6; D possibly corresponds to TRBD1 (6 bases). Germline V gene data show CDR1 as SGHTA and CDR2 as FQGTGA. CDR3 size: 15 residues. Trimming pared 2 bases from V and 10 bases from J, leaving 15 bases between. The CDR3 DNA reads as TGTGCCAGCAGCTTAGCGGGGGCCGGGGGGTCACCCCTCCACTTT. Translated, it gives CASSLAGAGGSPLHF.

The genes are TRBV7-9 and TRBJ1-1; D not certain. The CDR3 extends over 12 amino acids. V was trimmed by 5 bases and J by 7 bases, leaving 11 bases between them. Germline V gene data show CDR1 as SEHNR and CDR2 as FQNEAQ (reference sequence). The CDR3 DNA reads TGTGCCAGCAGCGATCACCTATTTGAAGCTTTCTTT. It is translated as CASSDHLFEAFF.

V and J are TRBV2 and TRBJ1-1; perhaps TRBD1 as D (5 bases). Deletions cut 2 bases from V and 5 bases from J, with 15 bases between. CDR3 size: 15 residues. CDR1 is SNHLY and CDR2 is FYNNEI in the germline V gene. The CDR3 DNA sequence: TGTGCCAGCAGTGAATATCAGGGCGCGGTTACTGAAGCTTTCTTT. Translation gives CASSEYQGAVTEAFF.

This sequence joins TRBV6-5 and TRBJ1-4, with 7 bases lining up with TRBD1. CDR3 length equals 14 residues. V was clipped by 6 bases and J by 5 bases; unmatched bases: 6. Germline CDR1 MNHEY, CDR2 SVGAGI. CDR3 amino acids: CASSDRQGNEKLFF. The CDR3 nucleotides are TGTGCCAGCAGCGACCGACAGGGAAATGAAAAACTGTTTTTT.

Written as DNA, the CDR3 is TGTGCCAGCAGCGTAGAGGGGTGGGGTCAGGCGAACACTGAAGCTTTCTTT. Residues: CASSVEGWGQANTEAFF. The V and J genes are TRBV9 and TRBJ1-1; D is perhaps TRBD1 (5 bases). This CDR3 contains 17 residues. CDR1 SGDLS and CDR2 YYNGEE come from the germline V gene. Trimming stripped 0 bases from V and 1 base from J, with 16 bases between.

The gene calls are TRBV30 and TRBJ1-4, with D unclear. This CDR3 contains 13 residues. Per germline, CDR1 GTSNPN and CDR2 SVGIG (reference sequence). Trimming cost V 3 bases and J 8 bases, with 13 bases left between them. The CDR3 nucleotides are TGTGCCTGGAGCCTGAGGGTTCGAGAAAAACTGTTTTTT. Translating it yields CAWSLRVREKLFF.

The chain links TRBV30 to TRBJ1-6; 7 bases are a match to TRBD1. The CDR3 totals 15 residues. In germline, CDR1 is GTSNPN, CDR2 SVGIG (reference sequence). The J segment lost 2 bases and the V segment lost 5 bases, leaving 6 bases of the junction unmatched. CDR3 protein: CAWSHRGTYNSPLHF. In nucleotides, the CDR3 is TGTGCCTGGTCGCACAGGGGAACCTATAATTCACCCCTCCACTTT.